These T cell receptor beta chains were read from a single sample in a study of T cells in Graves' hyperthyroidism and ophthalmopathy. TCRdb used MiXCR to reprocess the multiplex PCR reads, holding one entry per CDR3 protein. The data hold roughly 800,000 distinct CDR3 sequences, with 38% observed a single time. Material: blood. The receptors stem from a man between 18 and 29 years old with Graves' hyperthyroidism. The CDR3 runs from the conserved cysteine through the conserved F or W. A D gene is named only where the DNA matches it firmly. Clone size is not always given. Where it is, it says once, few, many or a class for expanded clones.

d_call	clone_size	cdr3_length	j_call	v_call	cdr3_nt	cdr3_aa
.	once	13	TRBJ1-2	TRBV20-1	TGCAGTGCCACCGGAGAGGGGACTGATGGCTACACCTTC	CSATGEGTDGYTF
.	many	15	TRBJ1-2	TRBV2	TGTGCCAGCAGTGATGGTAACTTAGGAGACTATGGCTACACCTTC	CASSDGNLGDYGYTF
TRBD1	many	13	TRBJ1-2	TRBV5-1	TGCGCCAGCAGACGGGACAGGGCCGATGGCTACACCTTC	CASRRDRADGYTF
.	.	14	TRBJ1-5	TRBV7-2	TGTGCCAGCAGCTTAACGGGGGTTAACGCCTACGAGCATTTT	CASSLTGVNAYEHF
TRBD1	.	14	TRBJ1-1	TRBV11-2	TGTGCCAGCAGCGACGGACAGGGTATCACTGAAGCTTTCTTT	CASSDGQGITEAFF
.	few	14	TRBJ2-5	TRBV7-8	TGCGCCAGCAGCCAAGAAGATCGCCCAGAGACCCAGTACTTC	CASSQEDRPETQYF
TRBD1	many	14	TRBJ1-1	TRBV7-9	TGTGCCAGCAGCTTAGAAGGGGGCATGGCTGAAGCTTTCTTT	CASSLEGGMAEAFF
.	many	13	TRBJ1-4	TRBV7-2	TGTGCCAGCAGCCCTAACTCTGGGGGGAAACTGTTTTTT	CASSPNSGGKLFF
.	.	15	TRBJ2-7	TRBV19	TGTGCCAGTAGTACTTCACCGGGACTGACGGTCGAGCAGTACTTC	CASSTSPGLTVEQYF
.	few	15	TRBJ1-4	TRBV4-1	TGTGCCAGCAGCCAAGGATGGGACACCAATGAAAAACTGTTTTTT	CASSQGWDTNEKLFF
TRBD1	few	16	TRBJ2-7	TRBV7-9	TGTGCCAGCAGCGAGGGACAGGGGTATTCGGACGACGAGCAGTACTTC	CASSEGQGYSDDEQYF
TRBD1	.	15	TRBJ1-3	TRBV20-1	TGCAGTGCTCAGACAGGGAGAAGCTCTGGAAACACCATATATTTT	CSAQTGRSSGNTIYF
.	few	14	TRBJ2-7	TRBV20-1	TGCAGTGCTAGAGGGGTAGAGCGCGTCTACGAGCAGTACTTC	CSARGVERVYEQYF
TRBD1	.	15	TRBJ2-7	TRBV5-1	TGCGCCAGCAAGATTGGTCTGGACAGGGTCTACGAGCAGTACTTC	CASKIGLDRVYEQYF
.	.	16	TRBJ1-1	TRBV11-2	TGTGCCAGCAGCTTAATTGTCGGAAGACCGAACACTGAAGCTTTCTTT	CASSLIVGRPNTEAFF
.	.	10	TRBJ1-6	TRBV10-3	TGTGCCACCTATAATTCACCCCTCCACTTT	CATYNSPLHF
TRBD1	.	13	TRBJ1-2	TRBV5-4	TGTGCCAGCAGCGTTGAAGAGGGGGCTGGCTACACCTTC	CASSVEEGAGYTF
.	.	11	TRBJ1-1	TRBV5-1	TGTGCCAGCAGCTTGGGGCACGCGGCTTTCTTT	CASSLGHAAFF
.	.	11	TRBJ2-5	TRBV6-5	TGTGCCATCAGTTACGCGGAGACCCAGTACTTC	CAISYAETQYF
.	.	17	TRBJ1-6	TRBV5-1	TGCGCCAGCAAGCTCGGAGCCGGGGGGAAAGGGAATTCACCCCTCCACTTT	CASKLGAGGKGNSPLHF
.	few	16	TRBJ1-6	TRBV2	TGTGCCAGCAGTTTCCAAGAAGGGGCCCCTTACTCACCCCTCCACTTT	CASSFQEGAPYSPLHF
.	.	13	TRBJ1-1	TRBV2	TGTGCCAGCAGTGACGCAGGGAGAGTAGAAGCTTTCTTT	CASSDAGRVEAFF